This entry is about one T cell receptor beta chain. Many counts were recorded for this clonotype. Which antigen it targets is not known. Base qualities are not provided; no much larger clone lies one nucleotide away. A patient counted as having stable hyperthyroidism if there was no progression to ophthalmopathy within 18 months of follow-up. Hyperthyroidism patients were newly diagnosed, were aged 18 to 65 years, and had a disease duration under 2 months. Patients with other autoimmune diseases, uncontrolled infections, pregnancy or lactation were excluded from the study. Clinical symptoms, serum thyroxine, TRAb, thyroid ultrasound and orbital computed tomography formed the basis of the diagnosis. PBMCs were isolated from 7.5 to 10 ml of fresh peripheral blood by Ficoll-Paque density gradient centrifugation. Total RNA was extracted with Trizol reagent and quality-checked on an Agilent 2100 Bioanalyzer.

For repertoire sequencing, the TCR beta CDR3 regions were amplified from RNA transcripts. The first round of RT-PCR was done with HTBI primers and the Qiagen OneStep RT-PCR kit, and was followed by a second round of multiplex PCR, then size selection and purification. The libraries underwent paired-end sequencing with 100 bp reads on an Illumina HiSeq2000. The source study handled its data this way. SOAPnuke was used to process the reads, throwing out any read that had adapters, had uncalled bases, had a mean Phred below 15, or lacked an exact constant-primer or identifier match. COPE v1.2.5 was used to merge the high-quality paired reads. Unique nucleotide sequences were defined as clonotypes and aligned to IMGT TRB V, D and J references using MiTCR v1.1. The analysis was limited to V-J combinations with a frequency above 0.0001, which together covered 99.2% of repertoires. A TCR clonal expansion and chaos score per V-J combination was defined as the ratio of F50 clonal expansion to chaos observed in the TCRdist matrix. Welch's t-statistics and random forest were used to narrow the features down to 10 to 15 V-J combinations, which were then fed into a naive Bayes classifier. Thyroid-blood repertoire similarity was quantified with the Morisita-Horn index. TCRdb reanalyzed the raw reads on its own, using fastp at Q25 for trimming and MiXCR for clone calling, and kept in-frame beta chains. Here each entry gathers all rows of one CDR3 protein and keeps the most common genes and DNA. The V and J calls and clone size come from TCRdb's table, not from the authors' own analysis. The sample table records 680,000 or so distinct CDR3 sequences; around a fifth of these occur just once. The ten top clones hold more than 5.5% of the sample.

The data were taken from a study of Graves' ophthalmopathy and Graves' hyperthyroidism listed by TCRdb under 2018. Looking at the study overall: Peripheral blood samples were taken at the time of initial diagnosis, before any treatment was given. TCR beta repertoire signatures were used to distinguish Graves' ophthalmopathy from Graves' hyperthyroidism and to predict progression to ophthalmopathy. In about six hyperthyroidism patients, the T-cell repertoire of thyroid tissue was compared with the T-cell repertoire of blood. The 90 or so discovery patients were randomly split 7:3 into training and test sets. To explore V-J signatures that distinguish ophthalmopathy from hyperthyroidism, a discovery set of roughly 98 patients was enrolled, made up of some 41 with ophthalmopathy and under 65 with stable hyperthyroidism. In total, 135 blood samples were TCR-sequenced: 43 ophthalmopathy, 80 or so hyperthyroidism and around 17 hyperthyroidism-to-ophthalmopathy patients. Following sample collection, hyperthyroidism patients were given methimazole at a starting dose of 30 mg daily, and ophthalmopathy patients were given high-dose intravenous methylprednisolone. The independent validation cohort included 18 hyperthyroidism patients plus 17 patients who later progressed from hyperthyroidism to ophthalmopathy.

Including cysteine and phenylalanine, the CDR3 has 14 amino acids. Of all the DNA, just the CDR3 is kept, 42 bases in frame from base 1. Looking up the germline V gene (reference sequence) yields CDR1 MNHEY and CDR2 SMNVEV. V and J are trimmed by 2 bases and 10 bases, and the gene matches miss 5 bases of the junction. Study-wide findings and limitations: Ophthalmopathy was separated from stable hyperthyroidism by the 13-signature model with 87.88% sensitivity and 81% to 83% specificity in cross-validation and with 80%/75% in the test set. No statistical method was used to predetermine the sample size, and group allocation was not hidden from the investigators. Most expanded thyroid clonotypes with a frequency above 0.001 also appeared in blood, which suggests that blood repertoires may reflect the immune response in the thyroid. In validation, the model predicted ophthalmopathy progression with about 64% sensitivity and roughly 72% specificity; 12 predicted patients were CT-confirmed with GO in a median of roughly 6.8 months.

The clonotype comes from a woman under 30 with stable Graves' hyperthyroidism. Some clones in this sample may be carry-over from other donors' samples. Donor details come from another sample of the same person, matched by shared clones. Sequenced sample: peripheral blood. The chain joins TRBV27 to TRBJ1-6; TRBD1 fits 7 bases in the junction. The CDR3 amino acid sequence is: CASSLRGGASPLHF. The DNA sequence is given as TGTGCCAGCAGTTTACGAGGGGGCGCGTCACCCCTCCACTTT.